This TCR beta chain came from a study of blood T cell repertoires in COVID-19. For the study at large: PBMCs, B-cell-depleted T cells, or T cells were the source of the cDNA or gDNA that made up the material.

Generated by immunoSEQ multiplex PCR, the TCRdb table keeps only in-frame clones and is missing some. The table lists 100,000 to 150,000 clones, about four fifths of them singletons, with around an eighth in the top ten. V lost 1 base, J lost 3 bases, and 7 bases lay in between. Per germline, CDR1 SGHAT and CDR2 FQNNGV. CDR3 length equals 13 residues. This sequence joins TRBV11-2 and TRBJ2-7; no definite D call. The sample was peripheral blood. The receptor comes from a woman in her thirties who had recovered from COVID-19. The CDR3: CASSLGLDYEQYF. CDR3 sequence (DNA): TGTGCCAGCAGCTTAGGGCTCGACTACGAGCAGTACTTC. Looking up the rest from reference TRBV11-2 and TRBJ2-7 gives the full variable domain: EAGVAQSPRYKIIEKRQSVAFWCNPISGHATLYWYQQILGQGPKLLIQFQNNGVVDDSQLPKDRFSAERLKGVDSTLKIQPAKLEDSAVYLCASSLGLDYEQYFGPGTRLTVT.